These T cell receptor beta chains were read from a single sample in a study of metastatic and nonmetastatic thyroid tumors. TCRdb used MiXCR to call clones anew from the PCR reads. The repertoire holds roughly 59,000 clones, 16% seen once, with almost 9.5% in the top ten. The sample taken for sequencing was blood. These receptors came from a male donor with papillary thyroid cancer or a benign thyroid nodule (not recorded which). Some clones in this sample may be carry-over from other donors' samples. Each CDR3 is given with its conserved first and last residue. The order of the fields is V gene, D gene, clone size, J gene, CDR3 protein, CDR3 DNA. The D gene is left open where the match is weak. Clone size is shown for a subset of rows, as once, few, many or a class of expanded clone.

>TRBV3-1|TRBD2|NA|TRBJ2-5
CASSQDLLAGRETQYF
TGTGCCAGCAGCCAAGATTTGCTAGCGGGAAGGGAGACCCAGTACTTC
>TRBV20-1|NA|many|TRBJ2-5
CSARDVTTQETQYF
TGCAGTGCTAGAGATGTGACCACGCAAGAGACCCAGTACTTC
>TRBV20-1|NA|many|TRBJ2-5
CSARRGRQQETQYF
TGCAGTGCTAGACGCGGCAGGCAACAAGAGACCCAGTACTTC
>TRBV12-3/TRBV12-4|TRBD1|many|TRBJ1-1
CASTSDRVGGEAFF
TGTGCCAGCACCTCGGACAGGGTAGGTGGTGAAGCTTTCTTT
>TRBV7-2|NA|NA|TRBJ2-7
CASSLSSGSSYEQYF
TGTGCCAGCAGCTTGAGCTCCGGGAGCTCCTACGAGCAGTACTTC
>TRBV11-2|TRBD2|NA|TRBJ2-1
CASSLWFLAGIRNEQFF
TGTGCCAGCAGCTTATGGTTCCTAGCGGGTATTCGAAATGAGCAGTTCTTC
>TRBV3-1|NA|many|TRBJ1-6
CASSHLESLHF
TGTGCCAGCAGCCACCTTGAATCCCTCCACTTT
>TRBV11-2|TRBD2|many|TRBJ2-2
CASSILTSGFSGELFF
TGTGCCAGCAGCATACTGACTAGCGGGTTTTCCGGGGAGCTGTTTTTT
>TRBV6-1|NA|NA|TRBJ1-5
CVSRDSSNQPQHF
TGTGTCAGCAGAGACAGTAGCAATCAGCCCCAGCATTTT
>TRBV20-1|TRBD2|many|TRBJ2-3
CSASLAGVNWGTDTQYF
TGCAGTGCTAGTCTAGCGGGGGTCAACTGGGGCACAGATACGCAGTATTTT
>TRBV27|TRBD1|NA|TRBJ2-7
CASSFQGQGIYEQYF
TGTGCCAGCAGTTTTCAGGGACAGGGGATCTACGAGCAGTACTTC
>TRBV30|NA|NA|TRBJ2-7
CACLKVVGGEQYF
TGTGCCTGTCTGAAGGTTGTCGGGGGAGAGCAGTACTTC
>TRBV12-3/TRBV12-4|NA|many|TRBJ2-1
CASTQGPLGSNEQFF
TGTGCCAGCACTCAGGGGCCCCTAGGATCAAATGAGCAGTTCTTC
>TRBV20-1|NA|many|TRBJ1-1
CSAPLNTEAFF
TGCAGTGCTCCTTTGAACACTGAAGCTTTCTTT
>TRBV10-1|NA|many|TRBJ1-4
CASSDSIGRARRNEKLFF
TGCGCCAGCAGTGATTCCATTGGTCGTGCCCGCCGAAATGAAAAACTGTTTTTT
>TRBV5-1|TRBD2|many|TRBJ2-1
CASSLERGGPYNEQFF
TGCGCCAGCAGCTTGGAGCGGGGGGGCCCTTACAATGAGCAGTTCTTC
>TRBV4-2|NA|many|TRBJ2-1
CASSQDLASNEQFF
TGTGCCAGCAGCCAAGACCTAGCCAGTAATGAGCAGTTCTTC
>TRBV12-3/TRBV12-4|NA|many|TRBJ1-5
CASSLDQSPQPQHF
TGTGCCAGCAGTTTAGACCAGAGCCCTCAGCCCCAGCATTTT
>TRBV29-1|TRBD1|few|TRBJ2-1
CSGYRGFGNDQFF
TGCAGCGGGTACAGGGGTTTTGGCAATGATCAGTTCTTC
>TRBV7-7|NA|few|TRBJ2-5
CASSLAFSSGQETQYF
TGTGCTAGCAGCTTAGCGTTTTCCAGCGGCCAAGAGACCCAGTACTTC
>TRBV12-3/TRBV12-4|TRBD2|many|TRBJ2-3
CASSSGGLRTDTQYF
TGTGCCAGCAGTTCCGGGGGACTAAGAACAGATACGCAGTATTTT
>TRBV15|TRBD1|many|TRBJ2-2
CATSRGQGDTGELFF
TGTGCCACCAGCAGAGGACAGGGGGACACCGGGGAGCTGTTTTTT
>TRBV7-2|NA|NA|TRBJ2-2
CASSSSRTVAGELFF
TGTGCCAGCAGCTCTAGCCGGACAGTGGCCGGGGAGCTGTTTTTT
>TRBV6-5|NA|many|TRBJ2-1
CASSYDGGHFRGLGYNEQFF
TGTGCCAGCAGTTACGATGGGGGGCATTTTAGAGGGCTTGGGTACAATGAGCAGTTCTTC
>TRBV5-1|NA|NA|TRBJ2-3
CASSAGGASTDTQYF
TGCGCCAGCAGCGCTGGGGGGGCTAGCACAGATACGCAGTATTTT